The clone carrying this TCR delta chain was seen a few times. What it binds is not known. TCRdb lists the protein of a much larger clone for this DNA, which differs at residue 5, so this is likely a read error; the protein given here is translated from the DNA itself. Vgamma9/Vdelta2+ and Vdelta2-negative gammadelta T cells were flow-sorted from PBMC for bulk sequencing. Each sorted gammadelta sample had TRG and TRD chains sequenced. TCRdb re-called the multiplex PCR reads with CATT. The sample holds roughly 93,000 delta-chain clones, approximately 1.4% seen once. This sample is drawn from a study of γδ T cells in repeated Plasmodium falciparum infection. Across the whole study: Four controlled malaria infections with P. falciparum NF54 spanned less than 850 days. Some Malian samples span acute malaria episodes; others come from no-transmission periods.

Study results and caveats: Repeated controlled infections reportedly drove waves of new clonotype selection in Vdelta2-negative, mostly Vdelta1+, gammadelta repertoires.

The germline V gene has CDR1 TSWWSYY and CDR2 QGS. The CDR3 runs 22 residues. The chain carries TRDV1 and TRDJ2, with TRDD3 matching 8 bases. The sequence was collected from a pool of human donors (malaria-infected and uninfected, not separated). The sequenced sample consisted of gamma-delta T cells from blood. For the CDR3, the DNA is TGTGCTCTTGGGAAACTTAGCCTCCTACATCGTTTGTACTGGGGGCCCCGGGCACAACTCTTCTTT. This gives the protein CALGKLSLLHRLYWGPRAQLFF.